The 16 T cell receptor beta chains below all came from one sample that was sequenced in a study of cytomegalovirus exposure and HLA in healthy donors. Use of 60 Vbeta and 13 Jbeta primers characterized the PCR. TCRdb's table, derived via immunoSEQ multiplex PCR, lists solely in-frame clones and lacks some. The sample records under 150,000 clones, 73% being singletons. Sequencing was performed on PBMCs. These receptors all come from a human donor in good health.

This clone was observed a handful of times. V gene TRBV14 combines with J gene TRBJ2-3, with D perhaps matching TRBD1 (5 bases). Germline V CDR1 and CDR2: SGHDN, FVKESK. Trimming pared 4 bases from V and 4 bases from J, leaving 9 bases between. This CDR3 is built from 13 residues. The CDR3 nucleotides are TGTGCCAGCAGCCTAGTAGGGGCAGATACGCAGTATTTT. Translated: CASSLVGADTQYF.

Details on this clone: Other DNA sequences from this sample encode an identical CDR3 as well. This sequence joins TRBV13 and TRBJ2-3; no definite D call. The germline V and J ends were trimmed by 5 bases and 0 bases, with 6 bases remaining between them. Germline CDR1 is PRHDT and CDR2 is FYEKMQ (reference sequence). The CDR3 length is 13 residues. CDR3 sequence: CASSRGSTDTQYF. CDR3 DNA: TGTGCCAGCAGCCGCGGTAGCACAGATACGCAGTATTTT.

This clone occurred a few times. The V and J genes are TRBV7-9 and TRBJ2-7; 7 bases agree with TRBD1. Germline CDR1 reads SEHNR; CDR2 reads FQNEAQ (reference sequence). The length of the CDR3 is 15 residues. The junction had 6 bases not matched to a gene; V was cut back by 4 bases and J by 0 bases. In DNA, the CDR3 is TGTGCCAGCAGCTCAGGACAGGATAGCTCCTACGAGCAGTACTTC. Translated: CASSSGQDSSYEQYF.

The chain recombines TRBV6-1 with TRBJ1-1, with D maybe TRBD1 (6 bases). Germline assignment: CDR1 MNHNS and CDR2 SASEGT. V lost 7 bases and J 4 bases, leaving 16 bases between the germline ends. The CDR3 has 14 amino acids. CDR3 sequence reads: CASKKQGGGTEAFF. For the CDR3, the DNA is TGTGCCAGCAAAAAACAGGGCGGAGGCACTGAAGCTTTCTTT.

This clone was seen a single time. The CDR3 loop reads CASGPRGEGTEAFF. The DNA of the CDR3 is TGCGCCAGCGGCCCCCGGGGAGAGGGCACTGAAGCTTTCTTT. This chain connects TRBV5-1 to TRBJ1-1; D not certain. V lost 7 bases and J lost 4, with 17 bases in between. CDR3 length: 14 residues. Germline assignment: CDR1 SGHRS and CDR2 YFSETQ.

This chain uses TRBV2 with TRBJ1-1; D may be TRBD1 (5 bases). Trimming shortened V by 9 bases and J by 3 bases, and 14 bases separated the two germline ends. Germline assignment: CDR1 SNHLY and CDR2 FYNNEI. The CDR3 loop spans 13 amino acids. CDR3 nucleotides: TGTGCCAGTGGAGGGGAATTAGACACTGAAGCTTTCTTT. Its protein product is CASGGELDTEAFF.

V usage is TRBV18 and J usage is TRBJ1-1, with TRBD1 identical over 7 bases. This CDR3 has 14 residues. V was clipped by 6 bases and J by 3 bases; unmatched bases: 7. Germline V gene lookup returns CDR1 KGHSH and CDR2 LQKENI. CDR3 sequence: CASSQQGQDTEAFF. CDR3 in DNA: TGTGCCAGCTCCCAACAGGGGCAAGACACTGAAGCTTTCTTT. Full variable domain (outside the CDR3, taken from reference TRBV18 and TRBJ1-1): NAGVMQNPRHLVRRRGQEARLRCSPMKGHSHVYWYRQLPEEGLKFMVYLQKENIIDESGMPKERFSAEFPKEGPSILRIQQVVRGDSAAYFCASSQQGQDTEAFFGQGTRLTVV.

This chain connects TRBV7-9 to TRBJ2-1, with a tentative D call TRBD2 (5 bases). Germline values: CDR1 SEHNR, CDR2 FQNEAQ (reference sequence). V was clipped by 4 bases and J by 6 bases, with 16 bases between them. This CDR3 region has 15 residues. The CDR3 bases are TGTGCCAGCAGCTCACTAGAATTGGGTGTCAATGAGCAGTTCTTC. Translation: CASSSLELGVNEQFF.

This chain uses TRBV9 with TRBJ2-3, with TRBD2 as a possible D gene (6 bases). Looked up from germline, CDR1 is SGDLS and CDR2 is YYNGEE. The CDR3 spans 15 residues. V shed 4 bases and J shed 2 bases, with 14 bases lying between them. CDR3 in DNA: TGTGCCAGCAGCATCGGGACTTATCTCACAGATACGCAGTATTTT. This gives the protein CASSIGTYLTDTQYF.

This chain links TRBV25-1 with TRBJ2-5; a possible D gene is TRBD1 (6 bases). Germline values: CDR1 MGHDK, CDR2 SYGVNS. The CDR3 has 15 residues. The V gene lost 3 bases and the J gene lost 7 bases, with 18 bases spanning the gap. Here the CDR3 reads CASSESRGRWPTQYF. CDR3 bases: TGTGCCAGCAGTGAGTCCAGGGGAAGATGGCCGACCCAGTACTTC.

V and J are TRBV2 and TRBJ2-2; 9 nucleotides agree with TRBD2. This CDR3 spans 16 amino acids. Germline values: CDR1 SNHLY, CDR2 FYNNEI. The V and J ends lost 4 bases and 7 bases, in that order; junction bases with no gene match: 10. The CDR3 nucleotides are TGTGCCAGCAGTGGCCCGGGACTAGCTAAGGTCGGGGAGCTGTTTTTT. The encoded protein is CASSGPGLAKVGELFF.

J is TRBJ2-1 and V is TRBV5-6; TRBD1 matches 11 bases. CDR1 SGHDT and CDR2 YYEEEE come from the germline V gene. The CDR3 sequence is 15 residues long. With V trimmed by 0 bases and J by 6 bases, 2 bases remained unmatched. The CDR3 DNA sequence: TGTGCCAGCAGCTTGGTGGACAGGGGGCTCAATGAGCAGTTCTTC. It encodes CASSLVDRGLNEQFF.

The chain combines TRBV5-4 with TRBJ2-3; D gene unclear. Trimming took 5 bases from V and 3 from J, leaving 16 bases between them. Germline values: CDR1 SGHNT, CDR2 YYREEE (reference sequence). The CDR3 extends over 15 amino acids. CDR3 protein: CASRDGGRYTDTQYF. The CDR3 bases are TGTGCCAGCAGAGATGGTGGCAGGTATACAGATACGCAGTATTTT.

The CDR3 DNA is TGTGCCAGCCTAGTAACTGAAGCTTTCTTT. Its protein is CASLVTEAFF. The chain has TRBV2 and TRBJ1-1, with no clear D. Germline CDR1 reads SNHLY; CDR2 reads FYNNEI. V shed 8 bases and J shed 5 bases, with 6 bases lying between them. The CDR3 has 10 amino acids.

V gene TRBV2 combines with J gene TRBJ1-1; TRBD1 matches at 7 bases. Unmatched junction bases numbered 6, after V lost 6 bases and J lost 5 bases. The CDR3 is 13 residues long. Germline CDR1 and CDR2: SNHLY and FYNNEI. The CDR3 DNA is TGTGCCAGCAGCGATACAGGGGATACTGAAGCTTTCTTT. Protein: CASSDTGDTEAFF.

The V gene is TRBV15, the J gene TRBJ2-5, with 7 positions matching TRBD1. Germline CDR1 LNHNV, CDR2 YYDKDF (reference sequence). V gave up 2 bases and J gave up 4 bases; unmatched junction bases: 4. CDR3 size: 14 residues. In nucleotides, the CDR3 is TGTGCCACCAGCAGATCGGACAGGTTAGAGACCCAGTACTTC. Amino acid sequence: CATSRSDRLETQYF.